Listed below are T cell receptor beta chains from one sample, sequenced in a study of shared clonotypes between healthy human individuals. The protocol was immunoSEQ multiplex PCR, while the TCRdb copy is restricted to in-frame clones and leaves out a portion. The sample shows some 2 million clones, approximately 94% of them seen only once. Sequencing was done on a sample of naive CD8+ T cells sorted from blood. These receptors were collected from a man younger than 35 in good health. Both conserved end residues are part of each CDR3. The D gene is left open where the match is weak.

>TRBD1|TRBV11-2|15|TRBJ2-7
TGTGCCAGCAGCCCTGGGGGGGACAGGGGCTACGAGCAGTACTTC
CASSPGGDRGYEQYF
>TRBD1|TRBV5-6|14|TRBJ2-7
TGTGCCAGCAGCACCGGACAGGGGATCTACGAGCAGTACTTC
CASSTGQGIYEQYF
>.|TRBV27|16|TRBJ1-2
TGTGCCAGCACTCCGTCCGCGGGAGAAGCTAACTATGGCTACACCTTC
CASTPSAGEANYGYTF
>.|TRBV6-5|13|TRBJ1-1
TGTGCCAGCGGTTTCTCAGAGAACACTGAAGCTTTCTTT
CASGFSENTEAFF
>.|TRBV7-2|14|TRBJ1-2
TGTGCCAGCAGCCCAAGTGGGGGGGGCTATGGCTACACCTTC
CASSPSGGGYGYTF
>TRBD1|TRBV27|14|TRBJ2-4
TGTGCCAGCAGTCATGGGACAGGGGGAAACATTCAGTACTTC
CASSHGTGGNIQYF
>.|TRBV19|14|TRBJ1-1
TGTGCCAGTAGGTCGCTCGGGATGAACACTGAAGCTTTCTTT
CASRSLGMNTEAFF
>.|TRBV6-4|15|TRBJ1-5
TGTGCCAGCAGCCCAAGACATCATAGCAATCAGCCCCAGCATTTT
CASSPRHHSNQPQHF
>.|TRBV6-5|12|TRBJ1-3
TGTGCCAGCACGGACTCTGGAAACACCATATATTTT
CASTDSGNTIYF
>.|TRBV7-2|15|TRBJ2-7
TGTGCCAGCAGCTTAGAGGCTACCTCCACCTACGAGCAGTACTTC
CASSLEATSTYEQYF